Detailed here is one TCR beta chain. What it binds is not known. This CDR3 contains 14 residues. Germline values: CDR1 MNHNS, CDR2 SASEGT. The V segment lost 1 base and the J segment 6 bases; nucleotides outside the gene matches: 4. The table came from immunoSEQ multiplex PCR; TCRdb's copy has only in-frame clones and leaves some out. The sample includes some 64,000 clones, roughly 80% of them seen just once. Single viable CD3+CD4+CD8-CD45RO+ cells were sorted as the memory CD4+ T cells. The data belong to a study of memory CD4+ T cells and cytomegalovirus serostatus. Study summary: Donors were healthy Belgian adults, fewer than ten CMV seropositive and around 23 seronegative. Study-level results: Suggested: most of the CMV-linked TCR signature lies in CD4+ memory cells. Each of 65 to 70 CMV-associated TCRbeta sequences occurred in one to five individuals.

The receptor was derived from an adult in good health and CMV-seronegative. The rearrangement joins TRBV6-1 to TRBJ2-3; 7 bases agree with TRBD1. Sequenced material: memory CD4+ T cells from blood. The CDR3 DNA sequence: TGTGCCAGCAGTGAAGACAGGGGACGGGATACGCAGTATTTT. Amino acid sequence: CASSEDRGRDTQYF.